This T cell receptor (beta chain) was obtained from a study of regulatory T cells in long-lasting Graves disease listed by TCRdb under 2021. In terms of the full investigation: Patients with newly diagnosed Graves' disease had been on antithyroid drugs for under 3 months. Patients with persistent Graves' disease were compared with patients with newly diagnosed Graves' disease using TCR sequencing and RNA sequencing of peripheral blood. The study was conducted in China and was registered as a clinical trial. A total of 33 samples underwent TCR sequencing, from 13 patients with persistent Graves' disease and some 20 patients with newly diagnosed Graves' disease.

To prepare the library, multiplex PCR was applied. The sample was run on an Illumina HiSeq 4000. iRepertoire HTBI primers and Arm-PCR amplification of CDR3 regions were used to construct TCR beta libraries. Gel purification was performed on PCR products prior to sequencing. The authors processed their data as follows. Gene usage analysis of CDR3 amino acid clonotypes relied on the 55 to 80 TRBV and 15 or so TRBJ segments identified across samples. Filtered high-quality paired reads were merged into contigs using COPE and FqMerger. Contigs were aligned with BLAST to IMGT TRBV, TRBD and TRBJ reference genes, and CDR3 was defined per IMGT. Highly expanded clones were defined as clonotypes with a frequency above 0.1%. Repertoire diversity was measured by Shannon entropy, and V-J evenness by the Gini coefficient. A clonotype was considered public if more than one individual shared it. Through fastp at Q25 and MiXCR, TCRdb rebuilt clones from the public reads, retaining in-frame beta chains. Rows matching on CDR3 protein sequence are summarized as one entry with the most common DNA and genes. What appears here as the V and J calls and clone size reflects TCRdb's work, not the paper's. In this sample the table shows a few hundred thousand distinct CDR3 sequences, around 19% of which occur a single time. In total, the top ten clones hold 14% of the sample.

CDR1 and CDR2 are drawn from the germline V gene: SNHLY, FYNNEI. Here V drops 6 bases and J drops 3 bases, and the junction holds 9 bases not matched to any gene. Counted from cysteine to phenylalanine, this CDR3 has 15 amino acids. Left in the record is the CDR3 DNA by itself, 45 bases read in frame from the first base. This clonotype was seen repeatedly, ten times or more. Its recognized antigen is unknown. No base qualities exist here, and no much larger clone lies one base off it. The time point label, read with the paper, signifies: newly diagnosed GD, antithyroid drugs for less than 3 months. For both TCR sequencing and RNA sequencing, RNA was extracted from PBMCs in TRIzol. The diagnosis of Graves' disease followed American Thyroid Association guidelines. The patients came from an endocrinology department in Xi'an, China. From each patient, around 9 milliliters of peripheral blood was collected into an EDTA anticoagulant tube. Ficoll Paque Plus density gradient separation was used to isolate PBMCs, and no additional T cell sorting was done. An Agilent 2100 Bioanalyzer and agarose gel were used to check RNA quality, and a NanoDrop 2000 was used to measure RNA concentration.

The paper's findings and limits, for the study overall: Because the primary lesion, thyroid tissue, could not be accessed, the study looked at peripheral blood alone. Compared with newly diagnosed patients, patients with persistent Graves' disease had lower TCR Shannon entropy and fewer highly expanded clones, which suggests clonal expansion. Persistent disease showed preferential use of TRBV28, TRBJ1-2 and TRBJ2-5, whereas newly diagnosed disease favored TRBV20-1 and TRBJ2-1. The small sample size was acknowledged by the authors as a limitation that may reduce accuracy. Persistent patients shared more public clonotypes among themselves (roughly 2,700) than newly diagnosed patients did (over 950). Sequencing and analysis were restricted to the TCR beta chain.

A further study also used this sample, focusing on T cells in Graves' hyperthyroidism and ophthalmopathy. Reported in the second study: Stable Graves' hyperthyroidism was defined as no progression to ophthalmopathy during 18 months of follow-up. Hyperthyroidism patients were newly diagnosed, with disease duration under 2 months, and aged 18 to 65 years. Any patient with an uncontrolled infection, another autoimmune disease, pregnancy or lactation was excluded. Diagnoses relied on clinical symptoms, serum thyroxine and TRAb, thyroid ultrasound and orbital computed tomography. A first-round RT-PCR of the TCR CDR3 used the HTBI primer set with the Qiagen OneStep RT-PCR kit. Most expanded thyroid clonotypes (frequency above 0.001) were also found in blood, which suggests that blood repertoires may mirror thyroid immune responses. A 13 V-J signature model separated ophthalmopathy from stable hyperthyroidism, with about 90% sensitivity and just under 84% specificity in cross-validation and 80%/75% in testing. In validation, the model predicted progression to ophthalmopathy a median of about 5.9 months before onset, with roughly 70% sensitivity and roughly 79% specificity. To identify distinguishing TCR V-J signatures, a discovery cohort of some 99 patients was used, comprising 43 with Graves' ophthalmopathy and some 60 with stable Graves' hyperthyroidism. An independent validation cohort of 18 to 20 hyperthyroidism patients and about 15 patients who later progressed to ophthalmopathy tested prospective prediction of ophthalmopathy. The 75 to 100 discovery patients were randomly split 7:3 into training and test sets. Thyroid tissue and blood T-cell repertoires from six Graves' hyperthyroidism patients were also compared in the study. After sampling, hyperthyroidism patients received methimazole starting at 30 mg daily, and ophthalmopathy patients received high-dose intravenous methylprednisolone. The libraries were constructed in a second round of multiplex PCR and then size-selected and purified. Paired-end sequencing of the libraries was performed with 100 bp reads on an Illumina HiSeq2000. SOAPnuke was used to process the raw data, throwing out any read that contained adapters or uncalled bases, had a mean Phred below 15, or lacked an exact constant-primer or identifier match. COPE v1.2.5 was used to merge the high-quality paired reads, and each unique nucleotide sequence was defined as a clonotype. MiTCR v1.1 was used to align clonotypes to the IMGT TRBV, TRBD and TRBJ reference segments. The analysis was restricted to V-J combinations with a frequency above 0.0001, which together covered over 99% of the repertoires. The TCS score was defined as F50 (clonal expansion) divided by E x V (chaos), with BLOSUM62-based TCRdist calculated between CDR3 peptides within each V-J. Welch's t-statistics and random forest reduced 514 V-J features to 10 to 15, which were used in a naive Bayes classifier (R e1071). Sample size was not statistically predetermined, and blinding of investigators to group allocation was not performed. According to the paper, TCR Vbeta CDR3 sequencing was carried out on some 130 peripheral blood samples, which came from approximately 43 ophthalmopathy, some 73 hyperthyroidism and approximately 17 progressor patients.

This material consisted of peripheral blood mononuclear cells (PBMCs), taken at new diagnosis, from a patient treated with antithyroid drugs. The rearrangement combines TRBV2 with TRBJ1-2; 8 middle bases align to TRBD1. The TCR was taken from a woman between 25 and 40 years old with Graves disease. Donor details come from another sample of the same person, matched by shared clones. Here the CDR3 is given as CASRSQGAADYGYTF. The DNA reads as follows: TGTGCCAGCAGATCCCAGGGGGCCGCGGACTATGGCTACACCTTC.